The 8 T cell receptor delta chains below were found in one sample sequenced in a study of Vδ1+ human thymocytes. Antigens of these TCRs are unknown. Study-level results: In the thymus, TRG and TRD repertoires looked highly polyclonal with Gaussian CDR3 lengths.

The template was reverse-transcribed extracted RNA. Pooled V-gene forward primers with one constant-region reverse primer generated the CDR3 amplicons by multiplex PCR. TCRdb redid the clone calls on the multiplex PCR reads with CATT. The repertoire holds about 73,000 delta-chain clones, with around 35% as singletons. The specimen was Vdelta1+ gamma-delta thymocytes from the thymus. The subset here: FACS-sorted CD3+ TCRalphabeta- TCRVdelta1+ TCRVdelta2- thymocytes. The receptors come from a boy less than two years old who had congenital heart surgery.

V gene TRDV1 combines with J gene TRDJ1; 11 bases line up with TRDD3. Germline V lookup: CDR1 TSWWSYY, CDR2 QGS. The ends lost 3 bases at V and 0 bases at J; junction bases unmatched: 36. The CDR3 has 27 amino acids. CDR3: CALGDFPTHHPTPVLGDRNKYTDKLIF. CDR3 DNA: TGTGCTCTTGGGGACTTCCCCACCCATCATCCCACGCCAGTACTGGGGGATAGAAATAAGTACACCGATAAACTCATCTTT.

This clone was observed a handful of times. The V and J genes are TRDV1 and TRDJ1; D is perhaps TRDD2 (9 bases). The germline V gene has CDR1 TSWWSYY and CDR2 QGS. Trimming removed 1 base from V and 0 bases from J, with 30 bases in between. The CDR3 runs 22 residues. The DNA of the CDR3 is TGTGCTCTTGGGGAACGTTTCCCTTCCTACGCCGTCTGGGGGAGGGACACCGATAAACTCATCTTT. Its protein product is CALGERFPSYAVWGRDTDKLIF.

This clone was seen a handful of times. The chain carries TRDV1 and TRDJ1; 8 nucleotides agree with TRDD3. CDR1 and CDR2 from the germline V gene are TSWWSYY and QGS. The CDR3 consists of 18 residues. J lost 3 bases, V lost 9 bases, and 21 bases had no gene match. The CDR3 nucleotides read TGTGCTCTCGCCAACGGGGCAGTACTGGGGGCCCTCCCCGATAAACTCATCTTT. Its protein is CALANGAVLGALPDKLIF.

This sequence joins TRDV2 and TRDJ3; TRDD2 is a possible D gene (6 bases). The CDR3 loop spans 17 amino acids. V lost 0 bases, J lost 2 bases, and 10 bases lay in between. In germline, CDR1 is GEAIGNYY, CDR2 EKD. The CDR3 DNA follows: TGTGCCTGTGACACCGGACTTCCTCCCTGGGACACCCGACAGATGTTTTTC. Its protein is CACDTGLPPWDTRQMFF.

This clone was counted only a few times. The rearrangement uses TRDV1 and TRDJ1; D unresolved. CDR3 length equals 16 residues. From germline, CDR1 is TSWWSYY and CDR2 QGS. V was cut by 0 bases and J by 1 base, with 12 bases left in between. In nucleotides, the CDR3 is TGTGCTCTTGGGGAACTAGGACCGCTCGTCACCGATAAACTCATCTTT. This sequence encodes CALGELGPLVTDKLIF.

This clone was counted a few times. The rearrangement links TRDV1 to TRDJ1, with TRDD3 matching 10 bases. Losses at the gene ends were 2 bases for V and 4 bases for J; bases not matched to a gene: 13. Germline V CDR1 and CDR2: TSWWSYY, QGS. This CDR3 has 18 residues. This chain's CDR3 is CALGESFTGGFAVDKLIF. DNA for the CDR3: TGTGCTCTTGGGGAATCTTTTACTGGGGGATTCGCGGTCGATAAACTCATCTTT.

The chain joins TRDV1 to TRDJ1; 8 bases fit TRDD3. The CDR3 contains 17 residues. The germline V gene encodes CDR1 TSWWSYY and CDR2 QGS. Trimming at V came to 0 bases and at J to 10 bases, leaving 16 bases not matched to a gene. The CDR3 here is CALGELISMFAGGILIF. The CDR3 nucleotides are TGTGCTCTTGGGGAACTAATTTCCATGTTCGCTGGGGGAATACTCATCTTT.

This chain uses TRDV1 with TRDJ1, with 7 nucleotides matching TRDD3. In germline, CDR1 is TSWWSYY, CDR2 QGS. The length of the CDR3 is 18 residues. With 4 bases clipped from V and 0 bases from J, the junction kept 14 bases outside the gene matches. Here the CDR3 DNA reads TGTGCTCTTGGGGGGAGATTCCGTGGGGATAGGTACACCGATAAACTCATCTTT. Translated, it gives CALGGRFRGDRYTDKLIF.